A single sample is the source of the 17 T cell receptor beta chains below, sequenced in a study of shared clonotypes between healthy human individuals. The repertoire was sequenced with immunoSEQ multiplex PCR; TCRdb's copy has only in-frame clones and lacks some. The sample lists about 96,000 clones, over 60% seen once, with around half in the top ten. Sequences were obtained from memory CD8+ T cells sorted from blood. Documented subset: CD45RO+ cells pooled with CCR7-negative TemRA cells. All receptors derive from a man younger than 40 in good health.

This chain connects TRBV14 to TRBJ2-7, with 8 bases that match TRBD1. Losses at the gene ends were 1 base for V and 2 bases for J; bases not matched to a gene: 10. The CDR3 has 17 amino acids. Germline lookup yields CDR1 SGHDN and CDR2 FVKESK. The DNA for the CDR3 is TGTGCCAGCAGCCAAGGGGGACAGGCCTCCGCACCCTACGAGCAGTACTTC. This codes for CASSQGGQASAPYEQYF. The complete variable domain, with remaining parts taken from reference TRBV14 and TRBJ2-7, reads EAGVTQFPSHSVIEKGQTVTLRCDPISGHDNLYWYRRVMGKEIKFLLHFVKESKQDESGMPNNRFLAERTGGTYSTLKVQPAELEDSGVYFCASSQGGQASAPYEQYFGPGTRLTVT.

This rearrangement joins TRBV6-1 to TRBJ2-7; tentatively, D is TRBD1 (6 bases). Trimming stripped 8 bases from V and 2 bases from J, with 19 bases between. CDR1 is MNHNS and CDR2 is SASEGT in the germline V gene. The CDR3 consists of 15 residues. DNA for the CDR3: TGTGCCAGCCTAAGAGGGGGTCAGGGCGCCTACGAGCAGTACTTC. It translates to CASLRGGQGAYEQYF.

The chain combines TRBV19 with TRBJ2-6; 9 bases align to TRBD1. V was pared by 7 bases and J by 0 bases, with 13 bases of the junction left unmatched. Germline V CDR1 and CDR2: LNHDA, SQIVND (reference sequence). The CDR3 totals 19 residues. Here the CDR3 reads CASTLARDRVLSGANVLTF. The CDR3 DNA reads TGTGCCAGTACTCTCGCGAGGGACAGGGTCCTCTCTGGGGCCAACGTCCTGACTTTC.

CDR3 nucleotides: TGTGCCACTACAACAGCTCCTCCGGGCAATCAGCCCCAGCATTTT. It specifies CATTTAPPGNQPQHF. The genes are TRBV19 and TRBJ1-5; D remains unclear. V was trimmed by 10 bases and J by 2 bases, leaving 18 bases between them. The CDR3 has 15 amino acids. The germline gives CDR1 LNHDA, CDR2 SQIVND (reference sequence).

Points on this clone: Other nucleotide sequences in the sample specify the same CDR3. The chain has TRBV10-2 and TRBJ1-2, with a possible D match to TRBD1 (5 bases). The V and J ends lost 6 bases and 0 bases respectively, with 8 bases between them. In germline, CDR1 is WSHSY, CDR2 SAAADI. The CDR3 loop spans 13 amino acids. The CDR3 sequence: CASRGRANYGYTF. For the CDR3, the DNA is TGCGCCAGCAGGGGACGAGCTAACTATGGCTACACCTTC.

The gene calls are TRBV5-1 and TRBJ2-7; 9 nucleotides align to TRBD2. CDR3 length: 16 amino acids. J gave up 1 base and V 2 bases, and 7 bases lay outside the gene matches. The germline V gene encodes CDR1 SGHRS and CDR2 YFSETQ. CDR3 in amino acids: CASSFGSGGFSYEQYF. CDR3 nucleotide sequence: TGCGCCAGCAGCTTCGGTAGCGGGGGATTTTCCTACGAGCAGTACTTC.

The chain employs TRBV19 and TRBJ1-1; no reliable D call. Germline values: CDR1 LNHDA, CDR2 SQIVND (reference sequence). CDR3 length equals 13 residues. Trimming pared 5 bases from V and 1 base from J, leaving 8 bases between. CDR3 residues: CASSRATNTEAFF. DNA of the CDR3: TGTGCCAGTAGTCGAGCAACGAACACTGAAGCTTTCTTT.

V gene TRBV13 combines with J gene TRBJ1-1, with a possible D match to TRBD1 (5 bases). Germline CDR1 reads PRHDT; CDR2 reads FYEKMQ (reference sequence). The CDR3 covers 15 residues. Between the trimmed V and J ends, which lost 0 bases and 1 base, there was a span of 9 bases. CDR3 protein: CASSLGLGQNTEAFF. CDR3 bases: TGTGCCAGCAGCTTAGGCCTTGGACAGAACACTGAAGCTTTCTTT. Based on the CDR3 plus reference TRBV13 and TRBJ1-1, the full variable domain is AAGVIQSPRHLIKEKRETATLKCYPIPRHDTVYWYQQGPGQDPQFLISFYEKMQSDKGSIPDRFSAQQFSDYHSELNMSSLELGDSALYFCASSLGLGQNTEAFFGQGTRLTVV.

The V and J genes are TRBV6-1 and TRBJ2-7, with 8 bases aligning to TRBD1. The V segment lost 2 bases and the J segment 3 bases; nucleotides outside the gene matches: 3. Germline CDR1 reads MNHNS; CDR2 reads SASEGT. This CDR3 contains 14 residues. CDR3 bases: TGTGCCAGCAGTGAACCGGGACAGGTCTACGAGCAGTACTTC. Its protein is CASSEPGQVYEQYF.

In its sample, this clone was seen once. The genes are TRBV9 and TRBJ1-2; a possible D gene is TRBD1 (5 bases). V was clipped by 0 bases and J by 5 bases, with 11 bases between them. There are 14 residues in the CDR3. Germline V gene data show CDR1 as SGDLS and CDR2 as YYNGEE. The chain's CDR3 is CASSVGGVEYGYTF. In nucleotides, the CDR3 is TGTGCCAGCAGCGTAGGGGGGGTTGAGTATGGCTACACCTTC. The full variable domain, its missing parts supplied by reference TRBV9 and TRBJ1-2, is DSGVTQTPKHLITATGQRVTLRCSPRSGDLSVYWYQQSLDQGLQFLIQYYNGEERAKGNILERFSAQQFPDLHSELNLSSLELGDSALYFCASSVGGVEYGYTFGSGTRLTVV.

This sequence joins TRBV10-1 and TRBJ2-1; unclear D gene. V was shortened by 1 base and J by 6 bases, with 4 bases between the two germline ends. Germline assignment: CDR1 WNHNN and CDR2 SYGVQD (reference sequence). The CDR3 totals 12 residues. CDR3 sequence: CASSEFGNEQFF. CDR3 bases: TGCGCCAGCAGTGAGTTTGGCAATGAGCAGTTCTTC.

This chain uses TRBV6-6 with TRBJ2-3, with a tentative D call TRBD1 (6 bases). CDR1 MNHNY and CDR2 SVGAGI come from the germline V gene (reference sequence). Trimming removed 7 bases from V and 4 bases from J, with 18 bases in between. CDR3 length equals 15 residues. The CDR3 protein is CASTAQGRGSDTQYF. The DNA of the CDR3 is TGTGCCAGCACCGCCCAGGGCAGGGGCTCAGATACGCAGTATTTT.

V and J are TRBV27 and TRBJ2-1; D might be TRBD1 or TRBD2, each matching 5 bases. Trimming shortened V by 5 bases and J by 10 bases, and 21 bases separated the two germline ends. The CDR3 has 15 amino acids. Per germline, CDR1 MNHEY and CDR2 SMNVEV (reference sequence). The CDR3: CASSGTLAFAVEQFF. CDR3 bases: TGTGCCAGCAGTGGGACCCTCGCCTTTGCGGTCGAGCAGTTCTTC.

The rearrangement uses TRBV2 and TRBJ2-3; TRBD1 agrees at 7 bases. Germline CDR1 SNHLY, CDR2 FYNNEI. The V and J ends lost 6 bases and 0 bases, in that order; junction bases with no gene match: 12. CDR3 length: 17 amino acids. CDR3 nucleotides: TGTGCCAGCAGAGCTACCCAGACAGGGCCTAGCACAGATACGCAGTATTTT. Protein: CASRATQTGPSTDTQYF.

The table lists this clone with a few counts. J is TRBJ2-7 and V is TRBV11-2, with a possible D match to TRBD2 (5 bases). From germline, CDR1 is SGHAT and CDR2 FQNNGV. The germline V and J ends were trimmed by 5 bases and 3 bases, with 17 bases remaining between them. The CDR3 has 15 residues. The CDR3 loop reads CASSREGLLNYEQYF. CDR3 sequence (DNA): TGTGCCAGCAGCCGTGAGGGTCTCTTAAACTACGAGCAGTACTTC.

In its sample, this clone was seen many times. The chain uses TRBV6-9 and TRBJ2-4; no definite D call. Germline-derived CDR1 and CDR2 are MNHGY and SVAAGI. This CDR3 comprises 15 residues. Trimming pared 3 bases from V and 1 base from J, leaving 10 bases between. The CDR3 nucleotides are TGTGCCAGCAGTTACTCGACTGGGGCCAAAAACATTCAGTACTTC. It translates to CASSYSTGAKNIQYF.

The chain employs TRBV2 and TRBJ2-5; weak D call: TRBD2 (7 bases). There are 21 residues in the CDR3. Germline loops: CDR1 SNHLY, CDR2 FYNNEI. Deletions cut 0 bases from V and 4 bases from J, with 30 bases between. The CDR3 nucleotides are TGTGCCAGCAGTGAAGCATCATGGGAGGGGGATAGTCCAAGGGGATTAGAGACCCAGTACTTC. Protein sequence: CASSEASWEGDSPRGLETQYF.